The 27 T cell receptor beta chains in this list originate from one sample, sequenced in a study of blood T cell repertoires in COVID-19. The repertoire was sequenced with immunoSEQ multiplex PCR; TCRdb's copy has only in-frame clones and lacks some. This table has about 210,000 clones, approximately 80% appearing once. Sequenced sample: PBMCs or T cells enriched from blood (not recorded which). Every receptor here comes from a man aged 25-40 years with acute COVID-19.

This clone has only a few counts. This sequence joins TRBV3-1 (or the pseudogene TRBV3-2) and TRBJ1-6, with D tentatively TRBD1 (6 bases). This CDR3 contains 18 residues. Germline V gene data show CDR1 as LGHDT and CDR2 as YNNKEL (reference sequence). Trimming removed 1 base from V and 9 bases from J, with 22 bases in between. The CDR3 loop is CASSQADSWGLRGSPLHF. CDR3 nucleotides: TGTGCCAGCAGCCAAGCGGACAGCTGGGGTCTCCGAGGTTCACCCCTCCACTTT.

This sequence joins TRBV19 and TRBJ1-4; no clear D. Germline CDR1 LNHDA, CDR2 SQIVND (reference sequence). Deletions cut 5 bases from V and 8 bases from J, with 15 bases between. CDR3 length equals 14 residues. CDR3 sequence: CASSSVPEKEKLFF. CDR3 DNA sequence: TGTGCCAGTAGTTCGGTCCCGGAGAAAGAAAAACTGTTTTTT.

The V gene is TRBV6-5, the J gene TRBJ1-1; TRBD1 agrees at 7 bases. V shed 10 bases, J shed 1 base, and the junction held 9 bases outside the gene matches. CDR3 length: 14 residues. From germline, CDR1 is MNHEY and CDR2 SVGAGI. DNA for the CDR3: TGTGCCATCTCGACAGGGTTAGGGAACACTGAAGCTTTCTTT. It codes for CAISTGLGNTEAFF.

V and J are TRBV30 and TRBJ1-2, with TRBD1 matching 8 bases. The CDR3 totals 13 residues. The germline V gene encodes CDR1 GTSNPN and CDR2 SVGIG (reference sequence). Germline trimming cut 2 bases from V and 4 bases from J; bases unmatched to any gene: 3. The CDR3: CAWSNGQGYGYTF. The CDR3 DNA follows: TGTGCCTGGAGTAATGGACAGGGCTATGGCTACACCTTC.

The chain uses TRBV11-2 and TRBJ2-7, with D tentatively TRBD2 (5 bases). The CDR3 totals 12 residues. V dropped 3 bases and J dropped 9 bases, with 12 bases sitting between them. The germline CDR1 and CDR2 sequences are SGHAT and FQNNGV. The CDR3: CASSFEGKGQYF. The CDR3 DNA sequence: TGTGCCAGCAGCTTTGAGGGTAAGGGGCAGTACTTC.

The rearrangement links TRBV5-1 to TRBJ2-1, with TRBD1 matching over 8 bases. V lost 5 bases to trimming and J lost 3 bases; unmatched junction nucleotides: 7. Per germline, CDR1 SGHRS and CDR2 YFSETQ. This CDR3 has 15 amino acids. CDR3 nucleotide sequence: TGCGCCAGCAGTAAAACAGGGGGGATCTACAATGAGCAGTTCTTC. It yields the protein CASSKTGGIYNEQFF.

This sequence joins TRBV19 and TRBJ1-2; D perhaps matches TRBD1 (6 bases). The CDR3 is made up of 15 amino acids. Trimming cost V 6 bases and J 0 bases, with 14 bases left between them. Germline assignment: CDR1 LNHDA and CDR2 SQIVND (reference sequence). CDR3 amino acids: CASSLWPGANYGYTF. CDR3 sequence (DNA): TGTGCCAGTAGCCTTTGGCCAGGGGCTAACTATGGCTACACCTTC.

V and J are TRBV7-9 and TRBJ2-5; D call uncertain. This CDR3 comprises 15 residues. The V and J ends lost 3 bases and 2 bases respectively, with 13 bases between them. CDR1 SEHNR and CDR2 FQNEAQ come from the germline V gene (reference sequence). The CDR3 is CASSLATSQQETQYF. CDR3 coding DNA: TGTGCCAGCAGCTTGGCTACTTCACAGCAAGAGACCCAGTACTTC.

The V call is TRBV5-1, the J call TRBJ1-4, with 11 bases fitting TRBD1. Looked up from germline, CDR1 is SGHRS and CDR2 is YFSETQ. Trimming took 4 bases from V and 7 from J; bases not matched to a gene: 6. The CDR3 covers 15 residues. The CDR3 DNA follows: TGCGCCAGCAGCGTCGCCGGGACAGGGGGTGAAAAACTGTTTTTT. This encodes CASSVAGTGGEKLFF.

The V gene is TRBV3-1 (or the pseudogene TRBV3-2), the J gene TRBJ1-1, with D possibly matching TRBD1 (5 bases). Germline lookup yields CDR1 LGHDT and CDR2 YNNKEL (reference sequence). The length of the CDR3 is 16 residues. V lost 2 bases and J lost 2, with 15 bases in between. As DNA, the CDR3 is TGTGCCAGCAGCCAAACTCTCAGGGTAGCAAACACTGAAGCTTTCTTT. Translation: CASSQTLRVANTEAFF.

The chain employs TRBV6-5 and TRBJ1-2; D ambiguous. This CDR3 is 15 amino acids long. Germline lookup yields CDR1 MNHEY and CDR2 SVGAGI. V lost 6 bases to trimming and J lost 7 bases, with 21 bases between them. CDR3 residues: CASRPLLGGRGGYTF. CDR3 bases: TGTGCCAGCAGACCCCTCCTGGGAGGTCGGGGTGGCTACACCTTC.

The chain combines TRBV9 with TRBJ2-1, with TRBD2 matching 10 bases. Trimming at V came to 0 bases and at J to 7 bases, leaving 10 bases not matched to a gene. In germline, CDR1 is SGDLS, CDR2 YYNGEE. This CDR3 has 17 residues. DNA of the CDR3: TGTGCCAGCAGCGTAGCAAGCTGGCTAGCGGGGGTAAATGAGCAGTTCTTC. It yields the protein CASSVASWLAGVNEQFF.

There are a few counts of this clone. The chain combines TRBV15 with TRBJ1-3, with D perhaps TRBD1 (5 bases). CDR3 size: 14 residues. The V end lost 0 bases, the J end lost 5 bases, and 8 bases lay between the germline ends. Looked up from germline, CDR1 is LNHNV and CDR2 is YYDKDF (reference sequence). The CDR3 loop is CATSREPDRNTIYF. CDR3 in DNA: TGTGCCACCAGCAGAGAACCGGACAGAAACACCATATATTTT.

V and J are TRBV9 and TRBJ1-1; D possibly corresponds to TRBD1 (5 bases). The V gene lost 4 bases and the J gene lost 4 bases, with 17 bases spanning the gap. This CDR3 region has 15 residues. Germline V CDR1 and CDR2: SGDLS, YYNGEE. The CDR3 nucleotides are TGTGCCAGCAGCCCACACGCAGGGAATCCCACTGAAGCTTTCTTT. As protein: CASSPHAGNPTEAFF.

CDR3 residues: CASSFRGYNEQFF. Here the CDR3 DNA reads TGTGCCAGCAGCTTCCGGGGGTACAATGAGCAGTTCTTC. The J gene is TRBJ2-1, the V gene TRBV5-6, with a tentative D call TRBD2 (6 bases). Deletions cut 2 bases from V and 4 bases from J, with 7 bases between. Germline V gives CDR1 SGHDT, CDR2 YYEEEE. The CDR3 loop spans 13 amino acids.

The table lists this clone with many counts. The rearrangement joins TRBV7-9 to TRBJ1-1; D is ambiguous. The V gene's germline CDR1 is SEHNR and CDR2 FQNEAQ (reference sequence). V gave up 6 bases and J gave up 3 bases, with 8 bases separating them. This CDR3 comprises 12 residues. The CDR3 DNA reads TGTGCCAGCAGTAGAGGAGACACTGAAGCTTTCTTT. This encodes CASSRGDTEAFF.

A few counts support this clone. The chain combines TRBV9 with TRBJ2-1, with D perhaps TRBD2 (6 bases). This CDR3 region has 15 residues. V lost 4 bases and J 1 base, leaving 12 bases between the germline ends. In germline, CDR1 is SGDLS, CDR2 YYNGEE. As DNA, the CDR3 is TGTGCCAGCAGCAAATGGGACTTATCCTACAATGAGCAGTTCTTC. Protein sequence: CASSKWDLSYNEQFF.

The chain carries TRBV6-5 and TRBJ2-3, with TRBD1 as a possible D gene (6 bases). Germline assignment: CDR1 MNHEY and CDR2 SVGAGI. CDR3 length: 16 residues. V was trimmed by 0 bases and J by 2 bases, leaving 12 bases between them. CDR3 loop: CASSYSVGHFTDTQYF. For the CDR3, the DNA is TGTGCCAGCAGTTACTCGGTGGGACATTTCACAGATACGCAGTATTTT.

The V call is TRBV6-5, the J call TRBJ2-7; 9 bases are a match to TRBD2. The germline V gene has CDR1 MNHEY and CDR2 SVGAGI. This CDR3 contains 14 residues. V lost 4 bases and J lost 6; bases outside the gene matches: 7. The CDR3 coding sequence is TGTGCCAGCAGTTCCACAGCGGGGGGATCCGAGCAGTACTTC. This sequence encodes CASSSTAGGSEQYF.

V usage is TRBV7-2 and J usage is TRBJ1-5, with D tentatively TRBD1 (6 bases). The germline V gene encodes CDR1 SGHTA and CDR2 FQGNSA. Trimming took 2 bases from V and 3 from J, leaving 11 bases between them. The CDR3 covers 15 residues. In nucleotides, the CDR3 is TGTGCCAGCAGCTTACAGGGGTCCTACAATCAGCCCCAGCATTTT. Amino acids: CASSLQGSYNQPQHF.

The V gene is TRBV9, the J gene TRBJ2-1; 11 nucleotides line up with TRBD1. There are 15 residues in the CDR3. Losses at the gene ends were 3 bases for V and 8 bases for J; bases not matched to a gene: 7. Germline CDR1 reads SGDLS; CDR2 reads YYNGEE. CDR3 amino acids: CASSDPGTGGDEQFF. CDR3 nucleotide sequence: TGTGCCAGCAGCGACCCCGGGACAGGGGGGGATGAGCAGTTCTTC.

V and J are TRBV10-3 and TRBJ1-2, with a possible D match to TRBD1 (5 bases). The CDR3 is made up of 12 amino acids. Deletions cut 3 bases from V and 13 bases from J, with 15 bases between. Germline CDR1 is ENHRY and CDR2 is SYGVKD. The CDR3 spells CAISDAGVPFTF. CDR3 in DNA: TGTGCCATCAGTGACGCGGGGGTCCCCTTCACCTTC.

The chain employs TRBV7-2 and TRBJ2-7; weak D call: TRBD2 (7 bases). From germline, CDR1 is SGHTA and CDR2 FQGNSA. This CDR3 contains 15 residues. The V end was cut by 1 base, the J end by 3 bases, with 13 bases between. DNA for the CDR3: TGTGCCAGCAGCTTAGAGGGGGGGGGCCGCTACGAGCAGTACTTC. Its protein is CASSLEGGGRYEQYF.

This clone has just one count. One junction end disagrees with the germline gene, perhaps due to a read error. The genes are TRBV10-2 and TRBJ2-3; 7 nucleotides agree with TRBD2. CDR3 length: 13 residues. Germline CDR1 and CDR2: WSHSY and SAAADI. The CDR3 is CASRPIPGGSSDF. CDR3 in DNA: TGCGCCAGCAGACCCATACCCGGGGGGAGCAGTGATTTT.

The chain is built from TRBV9 and TRBJ2-5; TRBD1 agrees at 7 bases. The CDR3 length is 15 residues. Germline CDR1 is SGDLS and CDR2 is YYNGEE. The V and J ends lost 5 bases and 2 bases, in that order; junction bases with no gene match: 9. The CDR3 sequence is CASSSPRDSQETQYF. The CDR3 DNA is TGTGCCAGCAGTTCCCCCCGGGACAGTCAAGAGACCCAGTACTTC.

There are a few counts of this clone. The CDR3 DNA reads as TGTGCCAGCCGGGATGAAACCTACAATGAGCAGTTCTTC. It translates to CASRDETYNEQFF. V is TRBV11-2 and J is TRBJ2-1, with a weak D call TRBD2 (5 bases). Germline V gene data show CDR1 as SGHAT and CDR2 as FQNNGV. V dropped 8 bases and J dropped 2 bases, with 10 bases sitting between them. The length of the CDR3 is 13 residues.

J is TRBJ2-7 and V is TRBV7-5; the table's D call TRBD2 went unverified against the DNA. TRBV7-5 is labeled a pseudogene. This CDR3 region has 12 residues. This CDR3 is CVRSSNRGLARV. In DNA, the CDR3 is TGTGTCAGAAGCTCCAATCGGGGACTAGCCAGGGTC.